This is a list of T cell receptor beta chains from one sample in a study of OX40 agonist ivuxolimab in advanced cancers. TCRdb's table, derived via immunoSEQ multiplex PCR, lists solely in-frame clones and lacks some. Of 75,000 to 95,000 clones in the sample, roughly 90% were seen once. This specimen was CD4+ or CD8+ T cells sorted from blood, taken in a trial of the OX40 agonist ivuxolimab. Source of these receptors: an adult with an advanced solid tumor such as melanoma, head and neck, liver or kidney cancer. Each CDR3 is given with its conserved first and last residue. The D gene is left open where the match is weak. Clone size is not always given. Where it is, it says once, few, many or a class for expanded clones.

cdr3_aa	cdr3_nt	v_call	clone_size	d_call	j_call
CASGLNVPGDTQYF	TGTGCTAGTGGTTTGAACGTTCCGGGAGATACGCAGTATTTT	TRBV12-5	once	.	TRBJ2-3
CASSQDLRGDGYTF	TGTGCCAGCAGCCAAGATTTGAGGGGGGATGGCTACACCTTC	TRBV4-2	.	.	TRBJ1-2
CASSMFWSGSFNNEQFF	TGTGCCAGTAGTATGTTTTGGAGCGGGAGTTTTAACAATGAGCAGTTCTTC	TRBV19	.	TRBD2	TRBJ2-1
CASSSAGTKGEKLFF	TGCGCCAGCAGCTCCGCCGGGACTAAAGGTGAAAAACTGTTTTTT	TRBV5-1	.	.	TRBJ1-4
CASSLGGGGYEQYF	TGTGCCAGCAGCTTAGGAGGGGGAGGCTACGAGCAGTACTTC	TRBV11-3	.	.	TRBJ2-7
CASSRLTGVSGYTF	TGTGCCAGCAGCAGATTGACAGGGGTGAGTGGCTACACCTTC	TRBV13	.	TRBD1	TRBJ1-2
CASSLGLGPDTQYF	TGTGCCAGCAGCTTGGGACTAGGCCCAGATACGCAGTATTTT	TRBV5-4	.	.	TRBJ2-3
CASSFSWTGTTEAFF	TGTGCCAGCAGCTTTTCCTGGACAGGGACCACTGAAGCTTTCTTT	TRBV5-4	.	TRBD1	TRBJ1-1
CAWKGGFTGELFF	TGTGCCTGGAAAGGAGGTTTTACCGGGGAGCTGTTTTTT	TRBV30	.	.	TRBJ2-2
CASSLITGGSYEQYF	TGTGCCAGCAGTTTAATTACAGGGGGCAGCTACGAGCAGTACTTC	TRBV27	.	TRBD1	TRBJ2-7
CASSLRKTVAEETQYF	TGTGCCAGCAGTTTAAGGAAGACGGTAGCGGAAGAGACCCAGTACTTC	TRBV28	.	.	TRBJ2-5
CASSLEPTAGGETQYF	TGCGCCAGCAGCTTAGAGCCTACAGCGGGAGGAGAGACCCAGTACTTC	TRBV5-1	.	TRBD2	TRBJ2-5
CASSMLAGGTDNEQFF	TGTGCCAGTAGTATGCTAGCGGGAGGCACGGACAATGAGCAGTTCTTC	TRBV19	.	TRBD2	TRBJ2-1
CASSSDLTNTEAFF	TGCGCCAGCAGCTCGGACTTAACGAACACTGAAGCTTTCTTT	TRBV5-1	.	.	TRBJ1-1
CASSLGGLAGGREQFF	TGTGCCAGCAGCTTAGGGGGACTAGCGGGAGGTAGAGAGCAGTTCTTC	TRBV7-6	.	TRBD2	TRBJ2-1
CASSLGGTLETQYF	TGTGCCAGCAGCTTAGGGGGAACATTGGAGACCCAGTACTTC	TRBV7-2	.	.	TRBJ2-5
CASSLEALGQGYNEQFF	TGCGCCAGCAGCTTGGAGGCCTTGGGACAGGGTTACAATGAGCAGTTCTTC	TRBV5-1	.	TRBD1	TRBJ2-1
CASSRDLQGREQYF	TGTGCCAGCAGCAGGGACCTTCAGGGTCGGGAGCAGTACTTC	TRBV11-1	.	.	TRBJ2-7
CASSQTSRDYGYTF	TGCGCCAGCAGCCAGACATCGAGGGACTATGGCTACACCTTC	TRBV4-3	.	.	TRBJ1-2
CASSLFGNTIYF	TGTGCCAGCAGCCTGTTTGGAAACACCATATATTTT	TRBV5-4	.	.	TRBJ1-3
CASSIWRESTDTQYF	TGTGCCAGTAGTATATGGAGGGAGAGCACAGATACGCAGTATTTT	TRBV19	.	.	TRBJ2-3
CASSATGDQNQPQHF	TGTGCCAGCAGCGCAACCGGGGACCAAAATCAGCCCCAGCATTTT	TRBV7-8	.	.	TRBJ1-5
CAWSSTGNQPQHF	TGTGCCTGGAGTTCAACGGGGAATCAGCCCCAGCATTTT	TRBV30	.	.	TRBJ1-5
CASSPGTGESTDTQYF	TGTGCCAGCAGTCCGGGGACAGGGGAAAGCACAGATACGCAGTATTTT	TRBV5-6	.	TRBD1	TRBJ2-3
CAISGTQTGGSIRSSGANVLTF	TGTGCCATCAGTGGAACCCAGACAGGGGGTTCGATCCGGAGCTCTGGGGCCAACGTCCTGACTTTC	TRBV10-3	.	TRBD1	TRBJ2-6
CASSGSARPSGETQYF	TGTGCCAGCAGCGGGAGCGCACGTCCAAGTGGGGAGACCCAGTACTTC	TRBV11-3	.	.	TRBJ2-5
CASSTQGYEQYF	TGCGCCAGCAGCACACAGGGCTACGAGCAGTACTTC	TRBV5-1	.	.	TRBJ2-7
CASSQMGGEFGYEQYF	TGTGCCAGCAGCCAAATGGGGGGGGAGTTTGGATACGAGCAGTACTTC	TRBV4-2	.	TRBD2	TRBJ2-7
CASSTGTGGGEQYF	TGTGCCAGCAGTACCGGGACAGGGGGTGGCGAGCAGTACTTC	TRBV28	.	TRBD1	TRBJ2-7
CASSVTGTGGREQYF	TGTGCCAGTAGTGTCACCGGGACAGGGGGGCGCGAGCAGTACTTC	TRBV19	.	TRBD1	TRBJ2-7
CASEVTGGTEAFF	TGTGCCAGCGAGGTGACAGGGGGGACTGAAGCTTTCTTT	TRBV28	.	TRBD1	TRBJ1-1
CASSPLRAFYGYTF	TGTGCCAGCAGCCCCCTTCGCGCGTTTTATGGCTACACCTTC	TRBV28	.	.	TRBJ1-2
CAWKDRGYQNIQYF	TGTGCCTGGAAGGACAGGGGGTACCAAAACATTCAGTACTTC	TRBV30	.	TRBD1	TRBJ2-4
CASSELGLGATDTQYF	TGTGCCAGCAGCGAACTCGGACTAGGGGCCACAGATACGCAGTATTTT	TRBV7-3	.	TRBD2	TRBJ2-3
CAISGGSTDTQYF	TGTGCCATCAGTGGGGGTAGCACAGATACGCAGTATTTT	TRBV10-3	once	.	TRBJ2-3
CASSEASESLQGPPLGEQYF	TGTGCCAGCAGTGAAGCCTCTGAGAGCCTACAGGGACCCCCTCTTGGGGAGCAGTACTTC	TRBV6-1	few	.	TRBJ2-7
CASSASGGPVDYEQYF	TGCGCCAGCAGCGCCTCGGGGGGCCCGGTCGATTACGAGCAGTACTTC	TRBV5-1	.	.	TRBJ2-7
CASSLSGTGGYNEQFF	TGTGCCAGCAGCCTCTCCGGGACAGGGGGGTACAATGAGCAGTTCTTC	TRBV14	.	TRBD1	TRBJ2-1
CASITGVTSAHTGELFF	TGTGCCAGCATCACAGGTGTGACTAGCGCTCACACCGGGGAGCTGTTTTTT	TRBV7-9	.	TRBD2	TRBJ2-2
CASRGTGAGIERF	TGTGCCAGCCGTGGGACAGGTGCTGGTATTGAGCGATTC	TRBV2	.	TRBD1	TRBJ2-7
CASRTSGRAFSEDMRYF	TGTGCCAGCAGGACTAGCGGGAGGGCCTTTTCCGAAGACATGCGGTACTTC	TRBV11-2	once	TRBD2	TRBJ2-7
CASSQDRGASGNTIYF	TGTGCCAGCAGCCAAGATAGGGGAGCCTCTGGAAACACCATATATTTT	TRBV4-2	.	.	TRBJ1-3
CASSKTPGVSAQETQYF	TGTGCCAGCAGCAAAACCCCAGGGGTTTCCGCCCAAGAGACCCAGTACTTC	TRBV21-1	.	.	TRBJ2-5
CASSQASGRTPDTQYF	TGTGCCAGCAGCCAAGCTAGCGGGAGGACGCCAGATACGCAGTATTTT	TRBV4-2	.	TRBD2	TRBJ2-3
CASSFGTARPWGYTF	TGTGCCAGCAGCTTTGGGACAGCCAGACCGTGGGGCTACACCTTC	TRBV6-1	.	TRBD1	TRBJ1-2
CASSVRQGGEAKLFF	TGTGCCAGTAGTGTTCGACAGGGGGGTGAGGCAAAACTGTTTTTT	TRBV19	.	TRBD1	TRBJ1-4